The clone carrying this T cell receptor beta chain was detected once. The data belong to a study of control samples from healthy donors and cancer patients. In germline, CDR1 is KGHDR, CDR2 SFDVKD. This CDR3 contains 18 residues. The ends lost 3 bases at V and 0 bases at J; junction bases unmatched: 9. TCRdb's copy holds only in-frame clones and misses some; the assay was immunoSEQ multiplex PCR. The data hold 40,000 to 45,000 clones, with about three quarters observed a single time. V is TRBV24-1 and J is TRBJ2-1; 8 positions match TRBD2. This receptor was taken from a male donor with melanoma. What was sequenced was formalin-fixed, paraffin-embedded tissue. The CDR3 sequence: CATSDRLAGAGSYNEQFF. The CDR3 region has the DNA TGTGCCACCAGTGATCGGCTAGCGGGTGCCGGCTCCTACAATGAGCAGTTCTTC.